This section outlines one T cell receptor (beta chain) sequence together with its context. Distinct nucleotide sequences in the sample also encode this CDR3. This entry is derived from a study of blood T cell repertoires in COVID-19. In the study overall: COVID-19 samples, acute and convalescent, were from the United States, Italy and Spain. T cells, B-cell-depleted T cells, or PBMCs provided the cDNA or gDNA that served as material.

Trimming left V 2 bases short and J 4 bases short, with 7 bases between. This CDR3 has 13 amino acids. The germline V gene has CDR1 SGHNT and CDR2 YYREEE (reference sequence). Original processing methods: The assay estimated nucleated cells by amplifying reference gene primers. Assay: immunoSEQ multiplex PCR; the TCRdb copy retains only in-frame clones and omits some. That table is the source of V, J and clone size, and D and trimming were worked out from the DNA. The table lists roughly 100,000 clones, 84% of them singletons. The receptor's source is a human donor in a cohort sampled during active COVID-19. This chain joins TRBV5-4 and TRBJ1-5; no clear D gene. Sequenced: peripheral blood. CDR3 in DNA: TGTGCCAGCAGCTTAGGAGAAAATCAGCCCCAGCATTTT. Translating it yields CASSLGENQPQHF.